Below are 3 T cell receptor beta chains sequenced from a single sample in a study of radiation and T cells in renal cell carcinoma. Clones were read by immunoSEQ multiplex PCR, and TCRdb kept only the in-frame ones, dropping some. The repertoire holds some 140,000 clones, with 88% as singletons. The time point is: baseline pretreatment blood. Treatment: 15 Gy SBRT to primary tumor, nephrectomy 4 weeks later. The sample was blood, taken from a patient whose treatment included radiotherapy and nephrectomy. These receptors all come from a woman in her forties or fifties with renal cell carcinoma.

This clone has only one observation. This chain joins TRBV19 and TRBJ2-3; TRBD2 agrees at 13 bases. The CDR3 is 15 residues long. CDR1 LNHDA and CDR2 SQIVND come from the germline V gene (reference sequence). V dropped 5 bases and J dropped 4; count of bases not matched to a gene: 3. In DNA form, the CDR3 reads TGTGCCAGTAGTCAGGGACTAGCGGGGCCAGATACGCAGTATTTT. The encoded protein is CASSQGLAGPDTQYF. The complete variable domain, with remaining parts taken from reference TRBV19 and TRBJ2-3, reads DGGITQSPKYLFRKEGQNVTLSCEQNLNHDAMYWYRQDPGQGLRLIYYSQIVNDFQKGDIAEGYSVSREKKESFPLTVTSAQKNPTAFYLCASSQGLAGPDTQYFGPGTRLTVL.

DNA of the CDR3: TGTGCCACCAGCAGAGATCAACAGGGGAGTAAGTACTTC. Its translation: CATSRDQQGSKYF. V and J are TRBV15 and TRBJ2-7; 7 bases line up with TRBD1. This CDR3 region has 13 residues. The germline V gene has CDR1 LNHNV and CDR2 YYDKDF (reference sequence). After removal of 0 bases from V and 11 bases from J, the junction contained 7 bases not matched to a gene.

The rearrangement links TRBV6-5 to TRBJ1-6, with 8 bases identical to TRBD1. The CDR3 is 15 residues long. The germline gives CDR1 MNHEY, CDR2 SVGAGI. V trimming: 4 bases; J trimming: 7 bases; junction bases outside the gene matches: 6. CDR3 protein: CASSSSTGANSPLHF. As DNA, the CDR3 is TGTGCCAGCAGTTCCTCGACAGGGGCAAATTCACCCCTCCACTTT.